This passage covers 5 T cell receptor beta chains from one sample sequenced in a study of control samples from healthy donors and cancer patients. Measured with immunoSEQ multiplex PCR; TCRdb has only the in-frame clones, and not every one. The data contain about 78,000 clones, less than 90% of them singletons. Sequences were obtained from blood. The origin of the receptors is a woman aged 60 to 75 in good health.

V and J are TRBV28 and TRBJ2-2; D not resolved. CDR3 length: 15 residues. Germline CDR1 is MDHEN and CDR2 is SYDVKM. Deletions cut 6 bases from V and 0 bases from J, with 11 bases between. The CDR3, as DNA: TGTGCCAGCAGCTACCCGGGTACGAACACCGGGGAGCTGTTTTTT. It yields the protein CASSYPGTNTGELFF.

This chain joins TRBV5-4 and TRBJ1-1; a possible D gene is TRBD1 (5 bases). With 4 bases removed from V and 0 bases from J, the gap between germline ends came to 16 bases. This CDR3 comprises 16 residues. Per the germline V gene, CDR1 is SGHNT and CDR2 is YYREEE (reference sequence). The CDR3 nucleotides are TGTGCCAGCAGCCTTTATAAAGGGGTTTTGAACACTGAAGCTTTCTTT. Its translation is CASSLYKGVLNTEAFF.

This rearrangement joins TRBV13 to TRBJ2-3; D is unresolved. Trimming stripped 8 bases from V and 4 bases from J, with 10 bases between. The V gene's germline CDR1 is PRHDT and CDR2 FYEKMQ (reference sequence). The CDR3 runs to 12 residues. The CDR3 loop is CASASLPDTQYF. CDR3 in DNA: TGTGCCAGCGCTTCCCTCCCAGATACGCAGTATTTT.

This clone was seen a single time. This rearrangement joins TRBV10-3 to TRBJ2-2; 7 nucleotides align to TRBD1. Trimming at V came to 0 bases and at J to 1 base, leaving 5 bases not matched to a gene. The CDR3 contains 17 residues. The germline CDR1 and CDR2 sequences are ENHRY and SYGVKD. CDR3 DNA sequence: TGTGCCATCAGTGAGTCGACAGGGCGGAGGAACACCGGGGAGCTGTTTTTT. Protein: CAISESTGRRNTGELFF.

The V and J genes are TRBV20-1 and TRBJ2-7; TRBD1 matches 8 bases. Trimming removed 3 bases from V and 11 bases from J; junction bases left unmatched: 6. The CDR3 is made up of 11 amino acids. Germline assignment: CDR1 DFQATT and CDR2 SNEGSKA (reference sequence). In nucleotides, the CDR3 is TGCAGTGCTAGCGTCCGGGACAGGAAGTACTTC. It translates to CSASVRDRKYF.